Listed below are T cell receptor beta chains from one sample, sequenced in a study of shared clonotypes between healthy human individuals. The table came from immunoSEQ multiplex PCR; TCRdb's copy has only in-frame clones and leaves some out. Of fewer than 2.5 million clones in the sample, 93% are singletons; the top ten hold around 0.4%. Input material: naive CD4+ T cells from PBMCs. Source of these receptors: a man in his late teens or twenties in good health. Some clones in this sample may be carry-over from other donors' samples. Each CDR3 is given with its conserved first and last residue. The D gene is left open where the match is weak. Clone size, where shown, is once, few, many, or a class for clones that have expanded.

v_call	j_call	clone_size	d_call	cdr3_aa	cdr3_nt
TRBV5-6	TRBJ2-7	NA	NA	CASSLAGAGVSVEQYF	TGTGCCAGCAGCTTGGCCGGGGCAGGGGTGTCGGTGGAGCAGTACTTC
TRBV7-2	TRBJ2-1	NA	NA	CASSRDRSYNEQFF	TGTGCCAGCAGTCGGGACCGAAGCTACAATGAGCAGTTCTTC
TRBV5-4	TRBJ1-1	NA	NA	CASSLARADEAFF	TGTGCCAGCAGCTTGGCCCGGGCAGATGAGGCTTTCTTT
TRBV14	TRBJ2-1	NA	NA	CASSPAGVVEFF	TGTGCCAGCAGCCCCGCTGGGGTCGTGGAGTTCTTC
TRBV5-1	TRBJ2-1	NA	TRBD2	CASSESGSTYNEQFF	TGCGCCAGCAGTGAAAGCGGGAGTACGTACAATGAGCAGTTCTTC
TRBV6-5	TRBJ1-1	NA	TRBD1	CASRRTGIMNTEAFF	TGTGCCAGCAGAAGGACAGGGATAATGAACACTGAAGCTTTCTTT
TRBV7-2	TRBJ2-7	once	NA	CASSATSYEQYF	TGTGCCAGCAGCGCGACTAGCTACGAGCAGTACTTC
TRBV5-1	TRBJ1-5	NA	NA	CASSLGGVGNQPQHF	TGCGCCAGCAGCTTAGGGGGGGTCGGCAATCAGCCCCAGCATTTT
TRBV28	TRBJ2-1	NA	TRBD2	CASSPLASGSIF	TGTGCCAGCAGTCCCCTGGCTAGCGGGAGCATCTTC
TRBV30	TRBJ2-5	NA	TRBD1	CAWGQGQETQYF	TGTGCCTGGGGACAGGGCCAAGAGACCCAGTACTTC
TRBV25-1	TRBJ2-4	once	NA	CASSDPARGDEHIQYF	TGTGCCAGCAGTGACCCCGCCCGGGGTGATGAACACATTCAGTACTTC
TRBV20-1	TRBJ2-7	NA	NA	CSATLAEQYF	TGCAGTGCTACCCTTGCTGAGCAGTACTTC
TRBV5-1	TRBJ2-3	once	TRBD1	CASTTGDRGPDTQYF	TGCGCCAGCACCACGGGGGACAGGGGTCCAGATACGCAGTATTTT
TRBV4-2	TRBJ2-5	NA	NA	CASSQDLGEETQYF	TGTGCCAGCAGCCAAGATCTGGGGGAAGAGACCCAGTACTTC
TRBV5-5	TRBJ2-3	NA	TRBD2	CASSLTSGPTDTQYF	TGTGCCAGCAGCTTGACTAGCGGGCCCACAGATACGCAGTATTTT
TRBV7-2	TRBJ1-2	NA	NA	CASSSLPVSAFGYTF	TGTGCCAGCAGCTCCCTACCGGTGTCGGCCTTTGGCTACACCTTC
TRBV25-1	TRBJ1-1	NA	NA	CASRYDGTEAFF	TGTGCCAGCAGATATGACGGCACTGAAGCTTTCTTT
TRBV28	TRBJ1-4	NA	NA	CASSRTGSGSEKLFF	TGTGCCAGCAGTCGAACAGGATCCGGGAGTGAAAAACTGTTTTTT
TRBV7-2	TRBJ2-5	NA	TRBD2	CASSLVVTSGQETQYF	TGTGCCAGCAGCTTAGTTGTGACTAGCGGACAAGAGACCCAGTACTTC
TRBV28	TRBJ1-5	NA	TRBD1	CASSLRRQGFSNQPQHF	TGTGCCAGCAGTTTAAGGAGACAGGGGTTTAGCAATCAGCCCCAGCATTTT
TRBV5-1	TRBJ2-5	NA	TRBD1	CASSMGQGKETQYF	TGCGCCAGCAGCATGGGACAGGGGAAAGAGACCCAGTACTTC
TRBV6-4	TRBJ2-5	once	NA	CASENRGDQETQYF	TGTGCCAGCGAAAACCGAGGGGATCAAGAGACCCAGTACTTC
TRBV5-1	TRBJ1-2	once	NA	CASSYGGDYGYTF	TGCGCCAGCAGCTATGGAGGTGATTATGGCTACACCTTC
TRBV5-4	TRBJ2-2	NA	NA	CASSPPGRVGELFF	TGTGCCAGCAGCCCCCCGGGGCGGGTGGGGGAGCTGTTTTTT
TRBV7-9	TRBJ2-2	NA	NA	CASSFADRGTGELFF	TGTGCCAGCAGCTTCGCGGATAGGGGTACCGGGGAGCTGTTTTTT
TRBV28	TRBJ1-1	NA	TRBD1	CASTPGQGAGEAFF	TGTGCCAGCACTCCCGGGCAGGGGGCAGGTGAAGCTTTCTTT
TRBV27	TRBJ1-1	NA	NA	CASSLIPGGLNTEAFF	TGTGCCAGCAGTTTAATCCCGGGGGGGCTCAACACTGAAGCTTTCTTT
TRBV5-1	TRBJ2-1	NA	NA	CASSLSQSLYYNEQFF	TGCGCCAGCAGCTTGAGTCAATCCCTATACTACAATGAGCAGTTCTTC
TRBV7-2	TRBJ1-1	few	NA	CASSSYSLNTEAFF	TGTGCCAGCAGCTCATACTCACTGAACACTGAAGCTTTCTTT
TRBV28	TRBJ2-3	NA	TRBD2	CASSPTSGTDTQYF	TGTGCCAGCAGTCCCACTAGCGGCACAGATACGCAGTATTTT
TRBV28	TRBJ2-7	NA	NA	CASSLREYWGRDEQYF	TGTGCCAGCAGTTTAAGGGAATATTGGGGGCGCGACGAGCAGTACTTC
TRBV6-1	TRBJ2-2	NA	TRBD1	CASSADRVPGELFF	TGTGCCAGCAGTGCGGACAGGGTCCCCGGGGAGCTGTTTTTT
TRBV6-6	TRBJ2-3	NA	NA	CASSPRGLPDTQYF	TGTGCCAGCAGCCCCCGTGGTCTTCCAGATACGCAGTATTTT
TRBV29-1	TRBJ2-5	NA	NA	CSVEEGWTQEIDETQYF	TGCAGCGTTGAAGAAGGGTGGACCCAGGAGATTGACGAGACCCAGTACTTC
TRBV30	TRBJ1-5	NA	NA	CAWTRHGTGNQPQHF	TGTGCCTGGACCAGGCACGGGACGGGCAATCAGCCCCAGCATTTT
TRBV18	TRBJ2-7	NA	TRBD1	CASSPTGVTSYEQYF	TGTGCCAGCTCACCTACAGGGGTGACCTCCTACGAGCAGTACTTC